This note documents a single T cell receptor beta chain sequence. Its antigen is not identified. This record belongs to a study of CXCR3-negative and CXCR3-positive naive CD8 T cells. CDR1 and CDR2 (germline): MGHRA, YSYEKL. This CDR3 spans 15 amino acids. Per CD8+ T cell subset, triplicate sorts of approximately 270,000 cells each were done. Study-level results: More hydrophobic TRB CDR3s occurred in CXCR3-positive than in CXCR3-negative naive cells. CXCR3 expression partially decreased after cryopreservation; most assays used fresh PBMCs. High diversity, comparable across both naive subsets, contrasted with much lower diversity in memory CD8+ cells.

Through 5' RACE with UMI labels, the TRB cDNA libraries were prepared. Each CDR3 protein gets one entry in TCRdb, which reprocessed the 5' RACE reads and gives no DNA. This table lists about 110,000 distinct CDR3 sequences. The rearrangement joins TRBV4-1 to TRBJ2-3; TCRdb calls TRBD2, which cannot be checked without DNA. What was sequenced was naive CXCR3+ CD8+ T cells from blood. This sample's subset: CD45RO-CCR7+CD27+CD95- naive CD8+ T cells expressing CXCR3 (TNR3+). The sequence was obtained from a human donor in good health. Some clones in this sample may be carry-over from other donors' samples. CDR3 region: CASSHPAGVSDTQYF.